These 17 T cell receptor beta chains were sequenced from one sample in a study of blood T cell repertoires in COVID-19. The data were produced by immunoSEQ multiplex PCR, yet TCRdb's version contains in-frame clones alone and is incomplete. The sample shows 200,000 to 250,000 clones, less than 85% of them seen only once. The sequencing input was PBMCs or T cells enriched from blood (not recorded which). All receptors derive from a man in his 60s who had recovered from COVID-19.

Here the CDR3 reads CASSFRTEATLMNTEAFF. In nucleotides, the CDR3 is TGTGCCAGCAGCTTTCGGACAGAAGCGACCCTCATGAACACTGAAGCTTTCTTT. V and J are TRBV11-2 and TRBJ1-1, with D possibly matching TRBD1 (6 bases). Trimming pared 3 bases from V and 0 bases from J, leaving 20 bases between. Germline V gives CDR1 SGHAT, CDR2 FQNNGV. CDR3 length equals 18 residues.

The chain has TRBV7-2 and TRBJ1-2; 12 positions agree with TRBD1. The CDR3 covers 15 residues. The germline V gene encodes CDR1 SGHTA and CDR2 FQGNSA. V was clipped by 8 bases and J by 2 bases; unmatched bases: 6. The CDR3 DNA is TGTGCCAGCCGACCCGGGACAGGGGGCAACTATGGCTACACCTTC. Residues: CASRPGTGGNYGYTF.

The chain joins TRBV7-2 to TRBJ2-4; D is perhaps TRBD2 (7 bases). Trimming left V 4 bases short and J 2 bases short, with 18 bases between. The CDR3 has 17 amino acids. CDR1 is SGHTA and CDR2 is FQGNSA in the germline V gene. This CDR3 reads CASSSGAGGASKNIQYF. The CDR3 DNA sequence: TGTGCCAGCAGCTCAGGGGCTGGGGGGGCATCCAAAAACATTCAGTACTTC. Using reference TRBV7-2 and TRBJ2-4 for the parts outside the CDR3, the full variable domain is GAGVSQSPSNKVTEKGKDVELRCDPISGHTALYWYRQSLGQGLEFLIYFQGNSAPDKSGLPSDRFSAERTGGSVSTLTIQRTQQEDSAVYLCASSSGAGGASKNIQYFGAGTRLSVL.

The count of this clone is one. The chain recombines TRBV13 with TRBJ2-1; 9 bases align to TRBD2. CDR1 is PRHDT and CDR2 is FYEKMQ in the germline V gene (reference sequence). The CDR3 is 16 residues long. The J segment lost 6 bases and the V segment lost 2 bases, leaving 8 bases of the junction unmatched. The CDR3 region is CASSLLGTSFVNEQFF. Here the CDR3 DNA reads TGTGCCAGCAGCTTACTAGGGACTAGCTTTGTCAATGAGCAGTTCTTC.

The V call is TRBV27, the J call TRBJ1-1; D is ambiguous. The V gene lost 9 bases and the J gene lost 1 base, with 9 bases spanning the gap. The CDR3 spans 12 residues. Germline V gives CDR1 MNHEY, CDR2 SMNVEV (reference sequence). CDR3 nucleotides: TGTGCCAGGAATCCAGGGAACACTGAAGCTTTCTTT. Translating it yields CARNPGNTEAFF.

V is TRBV2 and J is TRBJ2-4; the match to TRBD1 covers 9 bases. This CDR3 region has 13 residues. Trimming took 7 bases from V and 7 from J; bases not matched to a gene: 5. Germline values: CDR1 SNHLY, CDR2 FYNNEI. The CDR3 reads CASIMGTGNIQYF. CDR3 bases: TGTGCCAGCATTATGGGGACAGGGAACATTCAGTACTTC.

The count of this clone is one. V and J are TRBV7-2 and TRBJ1-1; D is unresolved. Trimming stripped 3 bases from V and 6 bases from J, with 5 bases between. This CDR3 has 11 residues. Germline CDR1 is SGHTA and CDR2 is FQGNSA. This CDR3 is CASSLESEAFF. Here the CDR3 DNA reads TGTGCCAGCAGCTTGGAGTCTGAAGCTTTCTTT.

The J gene is TRBJ2-7, the V gene TRBV7-2, with 7 nucleotides matching TRBD2. From germline, CDR1 is SGHTA and CDR2 FQGNSA. This CDR3 has 14 residues. V dropped 4 bases and J dropped 1; count of bases not matched to a gene: 4. The CDR3 DNA sequence: TGTGCCAGCAGCTACAGCGGGGCGTCCTACGAGCAGTACTTC. Protein product: CASSYSGASYEQYF.

The V and J genes are TRBV20-1 and TRBJ1-2, with D possibly being TRBD1 (6 bases). The CDR3 runs to 8 residues. Trimming removed 8 bases at V and 10 bases at J, with 8 bases between. The germline gives CDR1 DFQATT, CDR2 SNEGSKA (reference sequence). CDR3 sequence: CSPGDYTF. The DNA for the CDR3 is TGCAGTCCAGGGGACTACACCTTC.

The CDR3 DNA reads as TGTGCCAGCAGCTGGCCGGGACAGGGCGCAACCGGGGAGCTGTTTTTT. This gives the protein CASSWPGQGATGELFF. This chain links TRBV5-4 with TRBJ2-2; 9 nucleotides align to TRBD1. Germline assignment: CDR1 SGHNT and CDR2 YYREEE (reference sequence). The CDR3 runs to 16 residues. Unmatched junction bases numbered 8, after V lost 3 bases and J lost 5 bases.

The chain combines TRBV4-3 with TRBJ2-5; no reliable D call. V dropped 2 bases and J dropped 1 base, with 5 bases sitting between them. Germline V CDR1 and CDR2: LGHNA, YSLEER. This CDR3 is 13 amino acids long. The CDR3 DNA is TGCGCCAGCAGCCAACAGTTCCAAGAGACCCAGTACTTC. Translated, it gives CASSQQFQETQYF.

The chain uses TRBV14 and TRBJ1-1; D call uncertain. In germline, CDR1 is SGHDN, CDR2 FVKESK. This CDR3 is built from 15 residues. The V end lost 3 bases, the J end lost 3 bases, and 14 bases lay between the germline ends. In DNA, the CDR3 is TGTGCCAGCAGCCAGGTACATGGTGCTTACACTGAAGCTTTCTTT. The encoded protein is CASSQVHGAYTEAFF.

The CDR3 loop is CASPGGGDGTGNHEQYF. The CDR3, as DNA: TGCGCCAGCCCCGGGGGAGGGGACGGGACAGGGAACCACGAGCAGTACTTC. The V call is TRBV10-1, the J call TRBJ2-7, with TRBD1 matching over 9 bases. The length of the CDR3 is 17 residues. V trimming: 8 bases; J trimming: 5 bases; junction bases outside the gene matches: 19. CDR1 and CDR2 (germline): WNHNN, SYGVQD (reference sequence).

In its sample, this clone was seen once. The rearrangement links TRBV11-3 to TRBJ1-1, with 7 bases identical to TRBD1. CDR1 and CDR2 from the germline V gene are SGHNT and YENEEA. This CDR3 is built from 12 residues. The V segment lost 5 bases and the J segment 5 bases; nucleotides outside the gene matches: 2. This CDR3 reads CASSQGVTEAFF. In nucleotides, the CDR3 is TGTGCCAGCAGCCAGGGGGTTACTGAAGCTTTCTTT. Together with reference TRBV11-3 and TRBJ1-1, the CDR3 gives the full variable domain: EAGVVQSPRYKIIEKKQPVAFWCNPISGHNTLYWYLQNLGQGPELLIRYENEEAVDDSQLPKDRFSAERLKGVDSTLKIQPAELGDSAVYLCASSQGVTEAFFGQGTRLTVV.

This clone was observed a handful of times. This sequence joins TRBV6-2 or TRBV6-3 and TRBJ2-7; perhaps TRBD2 as D (6 bases). The CDR3 covers 14 residues. V was pared by 2 bases and J by 2 bases, with 10 bases between. CDR1 and CDR2 from the germline V gene are MNHEY and SVGEGT. Here the CDR3 reads CASSYAGLPYEQYF. The CDR3 DNA sequence: TGTGCCAGCAGTTACGCGGGGCTACCCTACGAGCAGTACTTC.

The rearrangement joins TRBV19 to TRBJ1-6; 7 positions match TRBD1. Trimming took 6 bases from V and 3 from J; bases not matched to a gene: 11. CDR1 LNHDA and CDR2 SQIVND come from the germline V gene (reference sequence). The CDR3 length is 17 residues. CDR3 region: CASSTGQDYVYNSPLHF. CDR3 DNA sequence: TGTGCCAGTAGCACCGGACAGGACTACGTCTATAATTCACCCCTCCACTTT.

J is TRBJ1-3 and V is TRBV5-8, with D hard to call. CDR1 and CDR2 from the germline V gene are SGHTS and YDEGEE. This CDR3 has 15 amino acids. V lost 2 bases and J 4 bases, leaving 13 bases between the germline ends. CDR3: CASSFGADFGNTIYF. CDR3 nucleotide sequence: TGTGCCAGCAGCTTCGGTGCGGATTTCGGAAACACCATATATTTT.